The TCR beta chain under discussion was sequenced for a study of blood T cell repertoires in COVID-19 (dated by TCRdb to 2019 to 2021). Regarding the complete study: Samples from collaborators originated in the United States, Italy and Spain and spanned both the acute and convalescent phases of COVID-19. The material from the prospective study consisted of cDNA or gDNA derived from T cells, B-cell-depleted T cells, or PBMCs. Deeply sampled blood TCRbeta repertoires from subjects exposed to, actively infected with, or recovered from COVID-19 were included in the dataset. The repertoires were released in a freely available public database intended as a resource for research on the immune response to SARS-CoV-2. Samples came from the ongoing ImmuneRACE study (first 160 participants) plus 1,254 subjects from 6 global collaborators. The sample metadata nearly always contained a de-identified subject ID, COVID-19 status, age in years and sex. Where available, HLA class I and class II types were taken from metadata supplied by the sample provider and were not determined by assay-based typing. Overall study results and their limits: The quantity of clinical and demographic metadata differed by source and by participant and was supplied without curation.

One collaborating source in Seattle enrolled patients during active infection and followed them longitudinally through the course of disease. The collaborating institutions used their own protocols to collect whole blood in K2EDTA tubes. Collaborator samples were shipped for TCRbeta analysis as frozen whole blood, isolated PBMCs, or DNA extracted from either sample type. A note on this clone: Its antigen is still unknown. The record has no base qualities; no much larger clone is one base away.

TCRbeta CDR3 regions were amplified from genomic DNA by means of the immunoSEQ Assay, a bias-controlled multiplex PCR. In the paper's pipeline: Within the assay, amplification of reference gene primers was used to estimate how many nucleated cells each sample contained. Sequence reads were collapsed and filtered to measure the absolute abundance of every unique TCRbeta CDR3 rearrangement. For each sample, productive Simpson clonality was calculated as the square root of Simpson's diversity index over productive rearrangements. In TCRdb, the immuneACCESS table is reduced to in-frame sequences with V and J assigned. These tables do not hold every clone; where another copy was compared, an unresolved V gene accounts for under half, and the others remain unexplained. That table gives V, J and clone size, and the DNA gave D and trimming. The sample yields about 170,000 clones; roughly 81% were counted once. About 2.7% of the sample is taken by the ten largest.

CDR3 length: 13 amino acids, cysteine to phenylalanine. Only the CDR3 DNA stays, 39 bases, in frame from base 1. CDR1 and CDR2 are read off the germline V gene as MNHNS and SASEGT. V gives up 3 bases and J gives up 5 bases, and the segment between their germline ends measures 8 bases. The V and J genes are TRBV6-1 and TRBJ1-5; the D gene is unclear. The receptor was derived from a woman of 80 years or more with COVID-19, enrolled during active disease. The sequencing sample was made of peripheral blood. For the CDR3, the sequence is CASSEGRDQPQHF. The sequenced DNA is TGTGCCAGCAGTGAGGGGAGGGATCAGCCCCAGCATTTT.